This T cell receptor beta chain was sequenced for a study of cytomegalovirus exposure and HLA in healthy donors. About this clone: Antigen: not known.

Using immunoSEQ multiplex PCR, the repertoire was profiled, and TCRdb retains in-frame clones only, with some absent. The repertoire includes about 190,000 clones, about four fifths of them detected once, and around 6.7% sits in the top ten. Germline V CDR1 and CDR2: LNHDA, SQIVND (reference sequence). The germline V and J ends were trimmed by 6 bases and 3 bases, with 29 bases remaining between them. The CDR3 extends over 19 amino acids. Whole-study results and caveats: Most TCR sequences were seen very rarely across donors, but some public TCRs occurred in many.

The chain links TRBV19 to TRBJ1-1, with D possibly matching TRBD1 (6 bases). The receptor's source is a young man in good health and CMV-seropositive. Sequences were obtained from PBMCs. The CDR3 sequence: CASSPSSLRTARRYTEAFF. The DNA for the CDR3 is TGTGCCAGTAGCCCAAGCTCGTTGAGGACAGCAAGAAGGTACACTGAAGCTTTCTTT.